A single T cell receptor beta chain is shown here with its context. This CDR3 is built from 15 residues. From germline, CDR1 is MGHDK and CDR2 SYGVNS. V gave up 2 bases and J gave up 4 bases; unmatched junction bases: 8. These data belong to a study of T cell changes during pregnancy in multiple sclerosis. Sequenced by immunoSEQ multiplex PCR; TCRdb stores in-frame clones only, minus some. The repertoire includes 10,000 to 15,000 clones, 75% to 90% of them detected once, and around an eighth sits in the top ten. The V gene is TRBV25-1, the J gene TRBJ2-7, with TRBD1 matching 7 bases. The source of this sequence is a female donor in good health, enrolled as a control in a pregnancy study. The sequences come from CD8+ T cells from peripheral blood mononuclear cells, collected after pregnancy. CDR3 bases: TGTGCCAGCAGTGAAAATAGGGGGCTCTTATACGAGCAGTACTTC. It specifies CASSENRGLLYEQYF.